The 31 T cell receptor beta chains below were found in one sample sequenced in a study of regulatory T cells in long-lasting Graves disease. Time point denoted: newly diagnosed GD, antithyroid drugs for less than 3 months. The authors made the TCR library using RNA they extracted from PBMCs. Both iRepertoire HTBI primers and Arm-PCR of CDR3 regions were used to build the TCR beta libraries. TCRdb re-analysed the multiplex PCR reads in MiXCR, keeping a single row per CDR3 protein. The sample has approximately 210,000 distinct CDR3 sequences, 18% seen once. The material sequenced was peripheral blood mononuclear cells (PBMCs), taken at new diagnosis, from a patient treated with antithyroid drugs. Every receptor here comes from a female donor with Graves disease.

This clonotype was detected a few times. The J gene is TRBJ1-2, the V gene TRBV9; the D is unclear. Germline loops: CDR1 SGDLS, CDR2 YYNGEE. The CDR3 contains 15 residues. Between the trimmed V and J ends, which lost 3 bases and 2 bases, there was a span of 14 bases. The CDR3 sequence: CASSALPGGNYGYTF. In DNA, the CDR3 is TGTGCCAGCAGCGCTCTTCCGGGAGGCAACTATGGCTACACCTTC. Filled out from reference TRBV9 and TRBJ1-2, the complete variable domain reads DSGVTQTPKHLITATGQRVTLRCSPRSGDLSVYWYQQSLDQGLQFLIQYYNGEERAKGNILERFSAQQFPDLHSELNLSSLELGDSALYFCASSALPGGNYGYTFGSGTRLTVV.

The sample holds many counts of this clonotype. The chain has TRBV30 and TRBJ2-7; no definite D call. Germline V gives CDR1 GTSNPN, CDR2 SVGIG (reference sequence). The V gene lost 8 bases and the J gene lost 5 bases, with 19 bases spanning the gap. This CDR3 is built from 13 residues. CDR3 nucleotides: TGTGCCCTTGGACGGACCTTTGAGAACGAGCAGTACTTC. Translating gives CALGRTFENEQYF.

This clonotype showed up many times. The chain joins TRBV30 to TRBJ2-7, with 11 bases matching TRBD1. The CDR3 consists of 14 residues. CDR1 is GTSNPN and CDR2 is SVGIG in the germline V gene (reference sequence). Trimming removed 3 bases from V and 5 bases from J; junction bases left unmatched: 6. The CDR3 protein is CAWRRMGQGDEQYF. CDR3 sequence (DNA): TGTGCCTGGAGACGAATGGGACAGGGGGACGAGCAGTACTTC.

At least ten counts were recorded for this clonotype. This chain connects TRBV12-3 or TRBV12-4 to TRBJ2-5; D is undetermined. V lost 7 bases and J lost 5, with 8 bases in between. The CDR3 runs 11 residues. The CDR3 DNA follows: TGTGCCAGCACCCGAACGGAGACCCAGTACTTC. Its translation: CASTRTETQYF.

This clonotype was detected many times. The rearrangement joins TRBV5-5 to TRBJ1-2; 10 nucleotides agree with TRBD1. CDR3 length equals 19 residues. V was pared by 0 bases and J by 3 bases, with 14 bases of the junction left unmatched. Per germline, CDR1 SGHKS and CDR2 YYEKEE (reference sequence). CDR3 in amino acids: CASSLETGGFGGQDYGYTF. In nucleotides, the CDR3 is TGTGCCAGCAGCTTGGAGACAGGGGGCTTTGGTGGTCAAGACTATGGCTACACCTTC.

This clonotype was observed at least ten times. The V gene is TRBV30, the J gene TRBJ1-2; 7 nucleotides align to TRBD1. The CDR3 is 15 amino acids. V dropped 0 bases and J dropped 7; count of bases not matched to a gene: 11. Germline V gives CDR1 GTSNPN, CDR2 SVGIG (reference sequence). CDR3 protein: CAWSVLRTGNSGYTF. DNA of the CDR3: TGTGCCTGGAGTGTTCTCCGGACAGGCAATTCTGGCTACACCTTC.

This clonotype was seen many times. The rearrangement links TRBV11-3 to TRBJ2-1; D not certain. CDR3 length: 17 residues. The V and J ends lost 5 bases and 0 bases respectively, with 17 bases between them. Germline V gene lookup returns CDR1 SGHNT and CDR2 YENEEA. This CDR3 is CASSLGGVRSSYNEQFF. The CDR3 region has the DNA TGTGCCAGCAGCCTCGGTGGTGTGAGGAGCTCCTACAATGAGCAGTTCTTC.

J is TRBJ2-3 and V is TRBV11-2; D possibly corresponds to TRBD2 (7 bases). CDR1 is SGHAT and CDR2 is FQNNGV in the germline V gene. The ends were cut back, 1 base at V and 8 bases at J, with 10 bases in the middle. The CDR3 contains 13 residues. The CDR3 DNA reads as TGTGCCAGCAGCTTAGTAGGGGGGGGTACGCAGTATTTT. Protein product: CASSLVGGGTQYF.

This clonotype was counted ten times or more. This sequence joins TRBV4-2 and TRBJ2-7, with 8 bases matching TRBD2. The V gene end was trimmed by 4 bases and the J gene end by 3 bases; junction bases not matched to a gene: 11. Germline V gene sequence: CDR1 LGHNA, CDR2 YNFKEQ. The CDR3 loop spans 16 amino acids. The CDR3 DNA reads as TGTGCCAGCAGCCGCGTTAGCGGGAAGCCAGGCTACGAGCAGTACTTC. Its translation is CASSRVSGKPGYEQYF.

V gene TRBV7-3 combines with J gene TRBJ2-7; D perhaps matches TRBD1 (7 bases). CDR1 is SGHTA and CDR2 is FQGTGA in the germline V gene. The CDR3 is 15 amino acids. Between the trimmed V and J ends, which lost 5 bases and 5 bases, there was a span of 19 bases. CDR3 coding DNA: TGTGCCAGCAGCCCGTCAGGGGGGAGTAACGACGAGCAGTACTTC. It specifies CASSPSGGSNDEQYF.

In its sample, this clonotype was seen many times. The chain combines TRBV19 with TRBJ1-2; D is undetermined. Trimming left V 3 bases short and J 7 bases short, with 6 bases between. CDR1 and CDR2 from the germline V gene are LNHDA and SQIVND (reference sequence). CDR3 length equals 11 residues. For the CDR3, the DNA is TGTGCCAGTAGTATCTCCCTTGGCTACACCTTC. Residues: CASSISLGYTF.

Many counts were recorded for this clonotype. The rearrangement links TRBV7-9 to TRBJ2-1, with 9 nucleotides matching TRBD1. Germline assignment: CDR1 SEHNR and CDR2 FQNEAQ (reference sequence). This CDR3 comprises 13 residues. With 5 bases clipped from V and 7 bases from J, the junction kept 3 bases outside the gene matches. The CDR3 coding sequence is TGTGCCAGCAGCCTAGGGACAGGGAATGAGCAGTTCTTC. Protein: CASSLGTGNEQFF.

This clonotype was seen a handful of times. The rearrangement uses TRBV7-8 and TRBJ2-7; 8 nucleotides line up with TRBD2. With 5 bases clipped from V and 0 bases from J, the junction kept 15 bases outside the gene matches. Germline-derived CDR1 and CDR2 are SGHVS and FQNEAQ. The CDR3 extends over 18 amino acids. The CDR3 nucleotides read TGTGCCAGCAGCCCCAGAGCCAGCGGGGGCAGTACCTCCTACGAGCAGTACTTC. Amino acids: CASSPRASGGSTSYEQYF.

This clonotype has only a few counts. The rearrangement joins TRBV12-3 or TRBV12-4 to TRBJ1-1; a weak D match, TRBD1 (5 bases). The CDR3 consists of 24 residues. V was pared by 6 bases and J by 0 bases, with 41 bases between. The CDR3 sequence: CASRFIVGRDAFVRTSPMNTEAFF. CDR3 nucleotide sequence: TGTGCCAGCAGATTTATAGTGGGCCGGGACGCTTTTGTGCGGACCTCACCCATGAACACTGAAGCTTTCTTT.

There are many counts of this clonotype. V and J are TRBV30 and TRBJ2-3; perhaps TRBD1 as D (5 bases). This CDR3 is 14 amino acids long. The V end was cut by 4 bases, the J end by 1 base, with 12 bases between. Germline V gives CDR1 GTSNPN, CDR2 SVGIG (reference sequence). In nucleotides, the CDR3 is TGTGCCTGGACCAGGACACTGCGCACAGATACGCAGTATTTT. Protein sequence: CAWTRTLRTDTQYF.

The V gene is TRBV5-5, the J gene TRBJ2-5, with a weak D call TRBD1 (7 bases). The V gene lost 1 base and the J gene lost 1 base, with 11 bases spanning the gap. The germline V gene has CDR1 SGHKS and CDR2 YYEKEE (reference sequence). There are 15 residues in the CDR3. CDR3 residues: CASSLLRDSQETQYF. CDR3 nucleotides: TGTGCCAGCAGCTTGTTGCGGGACAGCCAAGAGACCCAGTACTTC.

This clonotype was found many times. The chain has TRBV6-1 and TRBJ1-5; 8 bases fit TRBD1. CDR1 is MNHNS, CDR2 SASEGT, per germline. This CDR3 contains 16 residues. V shed 3 bases, J shed 5 bases, and the junction held 9 bases outside the gene matches. In DNA form, the CDR3 reads TGTGCCAGCAGTGAGTGGGGACAGGCCGTCGATCAGCCCCAGCATTTT. Translating it yields CASSEWGQAVDQPQHF.

The CDR3 nucleotides are TGTGCCAGCAGTGAAGCGCATCGGGGCTACGAGCAGTACTTC. Its protein product is CASSEAHRGYEQYF. The chain joins TRBV2 to TRBJ2-7, with D maybe TRBD2 (5 bases). Germline assignment: CDR1 SNHLY and CDR2 FYNNEI. The CDR3 has 14 amino acids. Trimming stripped 0 bases from V and 3 bases from J, with 9 bases between.

This clonotype occurred many times. The V gene is TRBV2, the J gene TRBJ2-7; D unresolved. Germline V gives CDR1 SNHLY, CDR2 FYNNEI. Trimming stripped 4 bases from V and 1 base from J, with 5 bases between. The CDR3 covers 12 residues. The DNA for the CDR3 is TGTGCCAGCAGTGGTGGATCCTACGAGCAGTACTTC. The encoded protein is CASSGGSYEQYF.

This clonotype was observed many times. The V and J genes are TRBV18 and TRBJ2-2; possible D gene TRBD2, 5 bases. There are 13 residues in the CDR3. Trimming took 5 bases from V and 7 from J, leaving 11 bases between them. Looked up from germline, CDR1 is KGHSH and CDR2 is LQKENI. The CDR3 DNA follows: TGTGCCAGCTCAAAATCGGGGAACGGGGAGCTGTTTTTT. Translated, it gives CASSKSGNGELFF.

The table lists this clonotype with a few counts. The chain carries TRBV20-1 and TRBJ2-5; 12 bases line up with TRBD2. The length of the CDR3 is 17 residues. The J segment lost 1 base and the V segment lost 6 bases, leaving 12 bases of the junction unmatched. CDR1 is DFQATT and CDR2 is SNEGSKA in the germline V gene (reference sequence). The CDR3 DNA reads as TGCAGTGCCGCAACTAGCGGGAGGTTTGAGGGCCAAGAGACCCAGTACTTC. Its translation is CSAATSGRFEGQETQYF.

A few counts support this clonotype. This chain connects TRBV18 to TRBJ2-1, with D unclear. The CDR3 contains 13 residues. Germline lookup yields CDR1 KGHSH and CDR2 LQKENI. The V end was cut by 3 bases, the J end by 3 bases, with 6 bases between. The CDR3 nucleotides read TGTGCCAGCTCACCGAGAGTCTACAATGAGCAGTTCTTC. As protein: CASSPRVYNEQFF.

This clonotype was found many times. The gene calls are TRBV29-1 and TRBJ2-1, with 7 bases fitting TRBD2. Germline V lookup: CDR1 SQVTM, CDR2 ANQGSEA. This CDR3 spans 16 amino acids. Trimming took 3 bases from V and 0 from J; bases not matched to a gene: 8. CDR3 nucleotide sequence: TGCAGCGTTGACGCGGGAGATACGGCCTCCTACAATGAGCAGTTCTTC. Its translation is CSVDAGDTASYNEQFF.

At least ten counts were recorded for this clonotype. V gene TRBV6-5 combines with J gene TRBJ1-1, with D perhaps TRBD1 (5 bases). Germline values: CDR1 MNHEY, CDR2 SVGAGI. This CDR3 is built from 14 residues. V lost 0 bases, J lost 5 bases, and 10 bases lay in between. CDR3 in DNA: TGTGCCAGCAGTTACTCCTTACAGGAGACTGAAGCTTTCTTT. Amino acid sequence: CASSYSLQETEAFF.

In this sample, this clonotype turned up many times. The chain uses TRBV28 and TRBJ1-1; D remains ambiguous. The CDR3 is made up of 11 amino acids. V lost 6 bases to trimming and J lost 6 bases, with 8 bases between them. Germline V lookup: CDR1 MDHEN, CDR2 SYDVKM. CDR3 nucleotide sequence: TGTGCCAGCAGCCCGTCGGCTGAAGCTTTCTTT. Protein product: CASSPSAEAFF.

This clonotype was counted only a few times. This clone may be a read error of a much larger clone one base away. The chain is built from TRBV6-1 and TRBJ1-5; 8 bases line up with TRBD1. The germline CDR1 and CDR2 sequences are MNHNS and SASEGT. V dropped 2 bases and J dropped 9; count of bases not matched to a gene: 6. CDR3 length: 14 residues. The CDR3 protein is CASSELTGDPPQHF. In DNA, the CDR3 is TGTGCCAGCAGTGAACTGACAGGGGATCCGCCCCAGCATTTT.

A note on this clonotype: Given a far larger clone just one base away, this is likely a sequencing read error. The chain carries TRBV2 and TRBJ2-5; TRBD1 matches 9 bases. The V gene's germline CDR1 is SNHLY and CDR2 FYNNEI. The CDR3 loop spans 16 amino acids. The DNA for the CDR3 is TGTGCCAGCAGTTTAGGAACGGGACAGGGAAGGGAGAACCAGTACTTC. Its translation is CASSLGTGQGRENQYF.

The chain has TRBV2 and TRBJ1-5; D may be TRBD1 (6 bases). V lost 8 bases, J lost 2 bases, and 19 bases lay in between. The CDR3 sequence is 16 residues long. CDR1 is SNHLY and CDR2 is FYNNEI in the germline V gene. The CDR3 spells CASSLGGLAGNQPQHF. The CDR3 DNA is TGTGCCAGCTCTCTCGGGGGGCTAGCAGGCAATCAGCCCCAGCATTTT.

This clonotype was observed a few times. The chain recombines TRBV4-3 with TRBJ2-5; D possibly matches TRBD1 or TRBD2 (6 bases each). V was trimmed by 0 bases and J by 5 bases, leaving 16 bases between them. CDR3 size: 16 residues. Germline CDR1 is LGHNA and CDR2 is YSLEER. Here the CDR3 DNA reads TGCGCCAGCAGCCAAGAGTGGGGGGCGCAGGGGGAGACCCAGTACTTC. This sequence encodes CASSQEWGAQGETQYF.

This clonotype was detected ten times or more. The genes are TRBV18 and TRBJ2-1, with D perhaps matching TRBD1 or TRBD2 (5 bases each). This CDR3 region has 15 residues. V was pared by 3 bases and J by 9 bases, with 18 bases between. Germline assignment: CDR1 KGHSH and CDR2 LQKENI. Written as DNA, the CDR3 is TGTGCCAGCTCACCTGGATTGGGGCCGGGGAGTGAGCAGTTCTTC. Translating gives CASSPGLGPGSEQFF.

There are many counts of this clonotype. The chain is built from TRBV19 and TRBJ1-5; TRBD1 agrees at 8 bases. Germline V CDR1 and CDR2: LNHDA, SQIVND (reference sequence). Trimming at V came to 5 bases and at J to 9 bases, leaving 9 bases not matched to a gene. The CDR3 runs to 14 residues. The CDR3 loop reads CASSPGQGSPPQHF. The CDR3 DNA follows: TGTGCCAGTAGTCCCGGACAGGGTTCCCCGCCCCAGCATTTT.